This TCR beta chain came from a study of blood T cell repertoires in COVID-19. Study information: From the United States, Italy and Spain came samples of acute and convalescent COVID-19. T cells, B-cell-depleted T cells, or PBMCs provided the cDNA or gDNA that served as material.

TCRdb keeps only in-frame clones here, not all; method: immunoSEQ multiplex PCR. The data contain roughly 200,000 clones, approximately 89% of them singletons. Germline V gives CDR1 SNHLY, CDR2 FYNNEI. The CDR3 contains 13 residues. V was trimmed by 6 bases and J by 4 bases, leaving 10 bases between them. Recruits, aged about 18 to 100 years, lived in under 25 US areas. Each participant's cohort was designated according to participant-reported clinical history. Material for sequencing was PBMCs or T cells enriched from blood (not recorded which). This receptor was obtained from a woman in her thirties or forties with acute COVID-19. The chain combines TRBV2 with TRBJ1-5, with D perhaps matching TRBD1 (5 bases). The CDR3 region has the DNA TGTGCCAGCAGAAGACAGTCTAATCAGCCCCAGCATTTT. Amino acids: CASRRQSNQPQHF.